The 9 T cell receptor beta chains listed next were all sequenced from one sample in a study of blood T cell repertoires in COVID-19. Clones were read by immunoSEQ multiplex PCR, and TCRdb kept only the in-frame ones, dropping some. Of fewer than 150,000 clones listed, 75% to 90% are singletons. The specimen was PBMCs or T cells enriched from blood (not recorded which). These TCRs come from a man in his fifties in a cohort exposed to, infected with or recovered from COVID-19 (not recorded which).

This chain joins TRBV24-1 and TRBJ1-4; 8 bases are shared with TRBD1. The CDR3 contains 12 residues. After removal of 4 bases from V and 12 bases from J, the junction contained 3 bases not matched to a gene. Germline loops: CDR1 KGHDR, CDR2 SFDVKD. The chain's CDR3 is CATSDPTGELFF. As DNA, the CDR3 is TGTGCCACCAGTGACCCGACAGGGGAACTGTTTTTT.

V usage is TRBV29-1 and J usage is TRBJ2-5; the D gene is possibly TRBD1 (5 bases). The V and J ends lost 6 bases and 2 bases respectively, with 13 bases between them. The CDR3 contains 13 residues. The germline CDR1 and CDR2 sequences are SQVTM and ANQGSEA. DNA for the CDR3: TGCAGCGTAGCTGACAGAGCTCAAGAGACCCAGTACTTC. As protein: CSVADRAQETQYF.

This sequence joins TRBV7-8 and TRBJ2-7, with a weak D call TRBD2 (6 bases). V lost 2 bases and J lost 6, with 17 bases in between. Looked up from germline, CDR1 is SGHVS and CDR2 is FQNEAQ. CDR3 length equals 15 residues. The CDR3: CASSLSSLTGGEQYF. The CDR3 DNA is TGTGCCAGCAGCTTATCTAGCCTCACCGGGGGCGAGCAGTACTTC.

The chain has TRBV11-3 and TRBJ1-1; 8 bases map to TRBD1. The germline gives CDR1 SGHNT, CDR2 YENEEA. The CDR3 consists of 14 residues. V shed 5 bases, J shed 2 bases, and the junction held 4 bases outside the gene matches. CDR3 protein: CASSRGQGNTEAFF. CDR3 coding DNA: TGTGCCAGCAGCCGAGGACAGGGCAACACTGAAGCTTTCTTT.

V usage is TRBV27 and J usage is TRBJ2-1; 16 bases align to TRBD2. Germline-derived CDR1 and CDR2 are MNHEY and SMNVEV (reference sequence). The CDR3 length is 15 residues. The V gene end was trimmed by 5 bases and the J gene end by 9 bases; junction bases not matched to a gene: 4. The CDR3 DNA reads TGTGCCAGCAGTGCCGGGACTAGCGGGAGGGGTGAGCAGTTCTTC. Protein sequence: CASSAGTSGRGEQFF.

The chain couples TRBV6-5 to TRBJ1-5, with D unresolved. The CDR3 is made up of 13 amino acids. Germline lookup yields CDR1 MNHEY and CDR2 SVGAGI. Trimming removed 7 bases at V and 2 bases at J, with 9 bases between. The CDR3 DNA follows: TGTGCCAGCAACTACGAGGGCAATCAGCCCCAGCATTTT. Protein sequence: CASNYEGNQPQHF.

This sequence joins TRBV7-2 and TRBJ1-1; D possibly corresponds to TRBD1 (6 bases). V was shortened by 2 bases and J by 8 bases, with 21 bases between the two germline ends. Germline V gene lookup returns CDR1 SGHTA and CDR2 FQGNSA. The CDR3 has 16 residues. CDR3 in amino acids: CASSLNYAGDSAEAFF. The CDR3 DNA follows: TGTGCCAGCAGCTTAAACTACGCAGGGGATAGCGCCGAAGCTTTCTTT.

V gene TRBV11-2 combines with J gene TRBJ1-2, with 9 bases aligning to TRBD1. The CDR3 sequence is 13 residues long. Per germline, CDR1 SGHAT and CDR2 FQNNGV. The V and J ends lost 5 bases and 3 bases, in that order; junction bases with no gene match: 1. This CDR3 reads CASSRQGDYGYTF. For the CDR3, the DNA is TGTGCCAGCAGCCGACAGGGGGACTATGGCTACACCTTC.

This chain connects TRBV5-1 to TRBJ2-1; TRBD2 matches at 8 bases. Per the germline V gene, CDR1 is SGHRS and CDR2 is YFSETQ. Losses at the gene ends were 0 bases for V and 9 bases for J; bases not matched to a gene: 8. The CDR3 is 15 residues long. CDR3 protein: CASSLAIGRAGEQFF. The DNA of the CDR3 is TGCGCCAGCAGCTTGGCGATCGGGAGGGCCGGTGAGCAGTTCTTC.